This T cell receptor (beta chain) derives from a study of identical twins. Study-wide points: Twins' excess sharing was less marked for out-of-frame beta sequences.

Healthy Caucasians provided all donations. Each cDNA held unique molecular identifiers, and template switching gave it a universal primer site. TCRdb re-called the 5' RACE reads with MiXCR, one entry per CDR3 protein. The sample yields about 260,000 distinct CDR3 sequences, approximately 7% seen once. Regarding this clonotype: What it binds is unknown.

Germline assignment: CDR1 SNHLY and CDR2 FYNNEI. Losses at the gene ends were 9 bases for V and 5 bases for J; bases not matched to a gene: 4. This CDR3 is built from 13 residues. The same specimen was also included in a second study, on yellow fever vaccine responses in identical twins.

This sequence originates from a woman in her late teens or twenties in good health. The sequencing input was memory (CD45RO+) T cells sorted from blood. The chain is built from TRBV2 and TRBJ2-1; 10 bases are a match to TRBD1. The CDR3 DNA is TGTGCCAGGGGACAGGGGAATAACAATGAGCAGTTCTTC. Protein product: CARGQGNNNEQFF.